The source of this TCR beta chain is a study of shared clonotypes between healthy human individuals. TCRdb keeps only in-frame clones here, not all; method: immunoSEQ multiplex PCR. The data show roughly 1,100,000 clones, around 76% seen once. Germline V CDR1 and CDR2: SQVTM, ANQGSEA. The CDR3 is made up of 16 amino acids. V shed 6 bases and J 0 bases; nucleotides not matched to a gene: 10. The chain employs TRBV29-1 and TRBJ2-3; 9 bases line up with TRBD2. This sequence originates from a man aged 18 to 29 in good health. Material: memory CD4+ T cells sorted from blood. Subset denoted: CD45RA-negative fraction. Here the CDR3 reads CSVYSGGPSSTDTQYF. The CDR3 nucleotides are TGCAGCGTCTATAGCGGGGGACCTTCTAGCACAGATACGCAGTATTTT.